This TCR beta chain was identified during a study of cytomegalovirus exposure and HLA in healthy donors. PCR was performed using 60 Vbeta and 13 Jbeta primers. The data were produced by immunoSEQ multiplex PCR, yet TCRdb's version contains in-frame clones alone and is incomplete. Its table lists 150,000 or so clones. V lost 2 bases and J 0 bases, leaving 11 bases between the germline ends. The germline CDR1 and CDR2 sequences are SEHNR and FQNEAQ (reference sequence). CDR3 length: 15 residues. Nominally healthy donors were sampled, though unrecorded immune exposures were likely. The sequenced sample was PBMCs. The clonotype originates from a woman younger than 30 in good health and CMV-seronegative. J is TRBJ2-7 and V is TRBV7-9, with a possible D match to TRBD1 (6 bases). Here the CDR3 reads CASSLNVDSSYEQYV. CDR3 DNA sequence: TGTGCCAGCAGCTTAAATGTGGACAGCTCCTACGAGCAGTACGTC.